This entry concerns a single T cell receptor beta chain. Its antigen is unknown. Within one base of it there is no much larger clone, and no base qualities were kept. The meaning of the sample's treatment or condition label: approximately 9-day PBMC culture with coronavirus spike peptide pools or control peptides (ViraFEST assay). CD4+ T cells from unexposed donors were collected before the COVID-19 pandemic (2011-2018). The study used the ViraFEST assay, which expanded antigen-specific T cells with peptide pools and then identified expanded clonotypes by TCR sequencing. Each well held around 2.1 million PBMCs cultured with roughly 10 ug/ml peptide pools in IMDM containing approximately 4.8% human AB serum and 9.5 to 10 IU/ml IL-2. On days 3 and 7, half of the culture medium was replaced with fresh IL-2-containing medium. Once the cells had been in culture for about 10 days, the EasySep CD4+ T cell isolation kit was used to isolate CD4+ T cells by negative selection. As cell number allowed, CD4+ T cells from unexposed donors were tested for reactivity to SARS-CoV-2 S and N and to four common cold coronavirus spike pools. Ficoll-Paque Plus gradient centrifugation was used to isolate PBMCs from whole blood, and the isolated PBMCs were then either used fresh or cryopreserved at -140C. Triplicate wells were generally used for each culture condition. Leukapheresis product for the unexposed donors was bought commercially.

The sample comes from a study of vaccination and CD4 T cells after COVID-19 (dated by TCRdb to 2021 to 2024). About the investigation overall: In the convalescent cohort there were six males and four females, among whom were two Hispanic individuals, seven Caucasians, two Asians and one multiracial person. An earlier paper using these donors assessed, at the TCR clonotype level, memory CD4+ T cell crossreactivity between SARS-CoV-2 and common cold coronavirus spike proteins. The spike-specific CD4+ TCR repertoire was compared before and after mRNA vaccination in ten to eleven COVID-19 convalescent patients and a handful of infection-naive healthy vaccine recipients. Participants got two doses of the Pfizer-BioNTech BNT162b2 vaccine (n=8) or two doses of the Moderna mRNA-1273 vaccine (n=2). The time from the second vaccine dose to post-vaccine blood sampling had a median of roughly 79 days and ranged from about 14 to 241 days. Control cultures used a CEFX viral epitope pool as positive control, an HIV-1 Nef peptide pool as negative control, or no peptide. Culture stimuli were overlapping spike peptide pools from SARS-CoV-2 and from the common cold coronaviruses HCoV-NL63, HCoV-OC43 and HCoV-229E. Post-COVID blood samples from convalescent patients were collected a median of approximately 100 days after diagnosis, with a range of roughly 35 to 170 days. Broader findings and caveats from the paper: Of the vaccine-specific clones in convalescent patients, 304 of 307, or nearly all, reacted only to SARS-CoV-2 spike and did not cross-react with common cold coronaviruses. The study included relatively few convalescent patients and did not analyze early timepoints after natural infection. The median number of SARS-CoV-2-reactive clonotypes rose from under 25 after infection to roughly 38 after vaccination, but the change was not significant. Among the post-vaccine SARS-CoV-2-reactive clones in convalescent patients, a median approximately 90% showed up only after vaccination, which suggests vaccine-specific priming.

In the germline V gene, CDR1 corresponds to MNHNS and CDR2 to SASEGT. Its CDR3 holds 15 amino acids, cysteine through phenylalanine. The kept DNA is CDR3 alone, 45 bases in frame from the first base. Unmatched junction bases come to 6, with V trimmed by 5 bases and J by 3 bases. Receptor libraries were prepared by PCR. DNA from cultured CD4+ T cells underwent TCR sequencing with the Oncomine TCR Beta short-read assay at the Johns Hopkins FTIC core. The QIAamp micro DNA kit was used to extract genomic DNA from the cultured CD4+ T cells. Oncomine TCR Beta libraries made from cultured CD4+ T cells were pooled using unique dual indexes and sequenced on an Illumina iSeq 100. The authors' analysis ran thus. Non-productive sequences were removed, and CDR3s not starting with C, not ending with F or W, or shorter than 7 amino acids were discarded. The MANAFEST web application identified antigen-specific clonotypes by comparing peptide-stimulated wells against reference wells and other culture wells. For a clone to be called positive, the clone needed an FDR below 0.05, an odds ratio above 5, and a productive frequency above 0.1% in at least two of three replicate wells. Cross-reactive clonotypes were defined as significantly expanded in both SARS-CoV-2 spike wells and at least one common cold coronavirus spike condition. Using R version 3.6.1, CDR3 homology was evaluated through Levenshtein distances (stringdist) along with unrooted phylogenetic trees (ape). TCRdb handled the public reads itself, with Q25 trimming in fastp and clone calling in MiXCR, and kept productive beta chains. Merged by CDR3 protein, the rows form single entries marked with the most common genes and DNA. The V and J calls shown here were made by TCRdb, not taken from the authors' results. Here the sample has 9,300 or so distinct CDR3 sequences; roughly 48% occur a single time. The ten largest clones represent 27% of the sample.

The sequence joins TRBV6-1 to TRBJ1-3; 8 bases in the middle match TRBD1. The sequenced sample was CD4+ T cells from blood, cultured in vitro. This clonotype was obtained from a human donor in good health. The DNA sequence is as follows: TGTGCCAGCAGTACCGGACAGGGATTTGGAAACACCATATATTTT. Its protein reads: CASSTGQGFGNTIYF.